Listed below are T cell receptor beta chains from one sample, sequenced in a study of blood T cells in healthy people across ages. MiXCR, applied by TCRdb to the 5' RACE reads, yields one record per CDR3 protein. The sample consists of roughly 1,500,000 distinct CDR3 sequences, roughly 45% of them appearing once. Sequenced material: blood. These receptors came from a woman in her late teens or twenties in good health. Each CDR3 is given with its conserved first and last residue. A D gene is named only where the DNA matches it firmly. Not all rows give a size; the values are once, few, many and, for expanded clones, a class.

J: TRBJ1-2
D: NA
V: TRBV29-1
size: NA
DNA: TGCAGCGTTGAATTGGTCCCTAGCGCCTATGGCTACACCTTC
CDR3: CSVELVPSAYGYTF

J: TRBJ2-2
D: TRBD2
V: TRBV10-3
size: NA
DNA: TGTGCCATCAGTGGGGGACTAGCGCCCGGGGAGCTGTTTTTT
CDR3: CAISGGLAPGELFF

J: TRBJ2-3
D: NA
V: TRBV5-4
size: NA
DNA: TGTGCCGGCGGGGGACACGTAGCAGATACGCAGTATTTT
CDR3: CAGGGHVADTQYF

J: TRBJ2-3
D: NA
V: TRBV20-1
size: NA
DNA: TGCAGTGCTAGACCGGGAGCAGGGACAGATACGCAGTATTTT
CDR3: CSARPGAGTDTQYF

J: TRBJ1-2
D: NA
V: TRBV25-1
size: NA
DNA: TGTGCCAGCAGTGAATTAGGGCATTCTGGCTACACCTTC
CDR3: CASSELGHSGYTF

J: TRBJ2-5
D: NA
V: TRBV20-1
size: NA
DNA: TGCAGTGCTAGAGATACGAGACACCGAGAGACCCAGTACTTC
CDR3: CSARDTRHRETQYF

J: TRBJ2-2
D: NA
V: TRBV29-1
size: NA
DNA: TGCAGCGTTCATAACGCCCCCGGGGAGCTGTTTTTT
CDR3: CSVHNAPGELFF

J: TRBJ1-1
D: NA
V: TRBV4-1
size: NA
DNA: TGCGCCAGCAGCCCCGAGGGGGCTGAAGCTTTCTTT
CDR3: CASSPEGAEAFF

J: TRBJ2-2
D: TRBD2
V: TRBV6-6
size: NA
DNA: TGTGCCAGCAGTCACGGGACTAGCGGGAGTGGCGGGGAGCTGTTTTTT
CDR3: CASSHGTSGSGGELFF

J: TRBJ1-2
D: NA
V: TRBV7-9
size: few
DNA: TGTGCCAGCACCGTGGACGGCCTCTATGGCTACACCTTC
CDR3: CASTVDGLYGYTF

J: TRBJ2-2
D: NA
V: TRBV27
size: once
DNA: TGTGCCAGCAGTTCGGGGGCGGAGATAACCGGGGAGCTGTTTTTT
CDR3: CASSSGAEITGELFF

J: TRBJ1-1
D: NA
V: TRBV5-3
size: NA
DNA: TGTGCCAGAAGCGTCGCGAAGCAGGGTTTTATGAACACTGAAGCTTTCTTT
CDR3: CARSVAKQGFMNTEAFF

J: TRBJ1-6
D: TRBD1
V: TRBV6-5
size: NA
DNA: TGTGCCAGCAGTTCCGGGACAGGGACCCCACCCCTCCACTTT
CDR3: CASSSGTGTPPLHF

J: TRBJ1-5
D: NA
V: TRBV30
size: NA
DNA: TGTGCCTGGAGTGTAAACCTTAGCAATCAGCCCCAGCATTTT
CDR3: CAWSVNLSNQPQHF

J: TRBJ2-7
D: TRBD1
V: TRBV10-3
size: NA
DNA: TGTGCCATCAGTGAGACAGGGGGCAACGAGCAGTACTTC
CDR3: CAISETGGNEQYF

J: TRBJ1-1
D: NA
V: TRBV10-3
size: NA
DNA: TGTGCCATCAGTGGTGACGCTGCCACTGAATCTTTCTTT
CDR3: CAISGDAATESFF

J: TRBJ2-7
D: NA
V: TRBV6-1
size: few
DNA: TGTGCCAGCAGTGAAGTCCCCTCTGGATACGAGCAGTACTTC
CDR3: CASSEVPSGYEQYF

J: TRBJ2-3
D: TRBD2
V: TRBV28
size: few
DNA: TGTGCCAGCAGTAGAACTAGCGGGATTAGCGCGCAGTATTTT
CDR3: CASSRTSGISAQYF

J: TRBJ1-2
D: NA
V: TRBV5-1
size: NA
DNA: TGCGCCAGCAGCTCGGATGACGGAAGTGAGGGCTACACCTTC
CDR3: CASSSDDGSEGYTF

J: TRBJ1-3
D: NA
V: TRBV2
size: NA
DNA: TGTGCCCGGCCGCCCAGCTCTGGAAACACCATATATTTT
CDR3: CARPPSSGNTIYF

J: TRBJ1-2
D: TRBD1
V: TRBV2
size: NA
DNA: TGTGCCAGCATACCAAACGCCGGGACAGGGGTGGATGGCTACACCTTC
CDR3: CASIPNAGTGVDGYTF

J: TRBJ2-7
D: TRBD1
V: TRBV12-3/TRBV12-4
size: once
DNA: TGTGTCAGCAGGCCCCCGACAGGGAAGGGGCAAGAGACGCAGTACTTC
CDR3: CVSRPPTGKGQETQYF

J: TRBJ2-5
D: TRBD2
V: TRBV3-1
size: NA
DNA: TGTGCCAGCAGACAAGCGGGGGCAGAGACCCAGTACTTC
CDR3: CASRQAGAETQYF

J: TRBJ2-1
D: TRBD2
V: TRBV25-1
size: NA
DNA: TGTGCCAGCAGTGAACTAGCGGGAGACGTACCCAATGAGCAGTTCTTC
CDR3: CASSELAGDVPNEQFF

J: TRBJ2-7
D: NA
V: TRBV4-2
size: few
DNA: TGTGCCAGCCCCAAACGGGATCTCTACGAGCAGTACTTC
CDR3: CASPKRDLYEQYF

J: TRBJ2-4
D: NA
V: TRBV29-1
size: NA
DNA: TGCAGCGTTGAGGGAATACAGGGTCCCAAAAACATTCAGTACTTC
CDR3: CSVEGIQGPKNIQYF

J: TRBJ1-2
D: NA
V: TRBV5-1
size: once
DNA: TGCGCCAGCAGCTTGGCCGGTATTGGGCAGGGCTATGGCTACACCTTC
CDR3: CASSLAGIGQGYGYTF

J: TRBJ2-2
D: NA
V: TRBV20-1
size: once
DNA: TGCAGTGCTAGAGAAGGGGGTGACACCGGGGAGCTGTTTTTT
CDR3: CSAREGGDTGELFF